The source of this T cell receptor beta chain is a study of blood T cell repertoires in COVID-19. Germline CDR1 reads SEHNR; CDR2 reads FQNEAQ (reference sequence). V was clipped by 5 bases and J by 2 bases; unmatched bases: 8. There are 16 residues in the CDR3. Authors' data handling: Nucleated cell number was recorded as an estimate derived from reference gene primer amplification. Generated by immunoSEQ multiplex PCR, the TCRdb table keeps only in-frame clones and is missing some. The D gene and trimming were derived from the DNA, and the V and J assignments and clone size from that table. The sample contains 160,000 or so clones, just under 80% of which appear only once.

J is TRBJ2-7 and V is TRBV7-9; TRBD2 matches 11 bases. Specimen: peripheral blood. The sequence was collected from a woman aged 80 or older with acute or convalescent COVID-19. CDR3 protein: CASSPSTSGTTYEQYF. CDR3 bases: TGTGCCAGCAGCCCGTCGACTAGCGGGACTACCTACGAGCAGTACTTC.